What follows describes a single TCR beta chain. Its antigen is as yet unknown. The sample belongs to a study of beta chain features in type 1 diabetes. Overall study findings and caveats: A closer apparent resemblance between naive, central memory and Treg TCRB repertoires was seen in patients than in healthy donors.

V dropped 4 bases and J dropped 0 bases, with 7 bases sitting between them. The CDR3 contains 14 residues. Of the isolated RNA, all was reverse transcribed, and so the sequenced material was expressed TCRB transcripts. Sequencing used immunoSEQ multiplex PCR; TCRdb keeps in-frame clones, though not all of them. The top ten clones hold about 0.093% of a sample with 500,000 to 700,000 clones, around a sixth of them seen once. The chain uses TRBV23-1 and TRBJ1-5, with D possibly being TRBD1 (5 bases). TRBV23-1 carries the ORF label, with uncertain function. This TCR derives from a young man in good health. The specimen was naive CD4+ T cells from blood. Written as DNA, the CDR3 is TGCGCCAGCAGTCGGGGACCTAGCAATCAGCCCCAGCATTTT. Its translation: CASSRGPSNQPQHF.